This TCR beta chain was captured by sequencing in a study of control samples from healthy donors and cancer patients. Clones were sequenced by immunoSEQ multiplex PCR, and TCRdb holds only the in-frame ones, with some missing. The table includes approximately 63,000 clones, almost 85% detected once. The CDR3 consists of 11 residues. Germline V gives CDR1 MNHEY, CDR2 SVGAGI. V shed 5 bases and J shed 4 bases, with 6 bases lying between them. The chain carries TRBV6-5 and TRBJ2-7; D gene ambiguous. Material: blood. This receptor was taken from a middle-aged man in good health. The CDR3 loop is CASSNQYEQYF. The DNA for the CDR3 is TGTGCCAGCAGTAACCAGTACGAGCAGTACTTC.